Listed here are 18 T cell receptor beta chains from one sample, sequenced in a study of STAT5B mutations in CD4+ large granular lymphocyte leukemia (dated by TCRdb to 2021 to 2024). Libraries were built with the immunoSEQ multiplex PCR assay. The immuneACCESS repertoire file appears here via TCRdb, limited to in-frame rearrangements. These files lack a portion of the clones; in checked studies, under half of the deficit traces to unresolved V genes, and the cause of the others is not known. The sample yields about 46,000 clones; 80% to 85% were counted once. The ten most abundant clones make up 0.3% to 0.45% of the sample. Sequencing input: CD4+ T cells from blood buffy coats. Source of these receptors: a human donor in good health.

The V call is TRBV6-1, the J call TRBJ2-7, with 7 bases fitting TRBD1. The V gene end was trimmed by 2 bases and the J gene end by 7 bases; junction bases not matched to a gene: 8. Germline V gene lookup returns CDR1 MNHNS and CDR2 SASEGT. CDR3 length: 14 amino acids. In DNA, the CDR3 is TGTGCCAGCAGTGAATATAGGACAGGTGGTGAGCAGTACTTC. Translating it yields CASSEYRTGGEQYF.

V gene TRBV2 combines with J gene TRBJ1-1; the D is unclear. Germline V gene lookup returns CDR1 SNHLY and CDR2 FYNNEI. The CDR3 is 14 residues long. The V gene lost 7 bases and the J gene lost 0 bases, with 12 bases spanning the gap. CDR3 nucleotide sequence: TGTGCCAGCACCCGGGAGACCTTGAACACTGAAGCTTTCTTT. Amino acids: CASTRETLNTEAFF.

CDR3 sequence: CSVEDSGPTGANVLTF. As DNA, the CDR3 is TGCAGCGTTGAAGACTCGGGCCCCACGGGGGCCAACGTCCTGACTTTC. J is TRBJ2-6 and V is TRBV29-1; D remains ambiguous. Deletions cut 0 bases from V and 4 bases from J, with 13 bases between. From germline, CDR1 is SQVTM and CDR2 ANQGSEA. This CDR3 is 16 amino acids long.

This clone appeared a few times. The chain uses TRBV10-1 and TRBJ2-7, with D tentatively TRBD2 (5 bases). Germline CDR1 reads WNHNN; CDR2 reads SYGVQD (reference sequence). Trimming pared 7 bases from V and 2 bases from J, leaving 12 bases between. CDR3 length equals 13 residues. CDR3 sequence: CASTRTVTYEQYF. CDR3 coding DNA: TGCGCCAGCACCCGGACTGTTACCTACGAGCAGTACTTC.

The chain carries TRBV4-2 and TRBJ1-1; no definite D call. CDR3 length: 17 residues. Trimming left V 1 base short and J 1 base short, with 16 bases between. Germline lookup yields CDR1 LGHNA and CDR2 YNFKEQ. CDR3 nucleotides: TGTGCCAGCAGCCAAGCCGCGCCTCAGGTCGGGAACACTGAAGCTTTCTTT. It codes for CASSQAAPQVGNTEAFF.

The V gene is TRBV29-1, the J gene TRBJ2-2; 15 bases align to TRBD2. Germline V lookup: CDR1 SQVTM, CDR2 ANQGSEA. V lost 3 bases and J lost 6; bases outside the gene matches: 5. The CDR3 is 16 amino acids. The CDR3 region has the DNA TGCAGCGTTGACCTGGGACTAGCGGGAGGAGCCGGGGAGCTGTTTTTT. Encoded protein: CSVDLGLAGGAGELFF.

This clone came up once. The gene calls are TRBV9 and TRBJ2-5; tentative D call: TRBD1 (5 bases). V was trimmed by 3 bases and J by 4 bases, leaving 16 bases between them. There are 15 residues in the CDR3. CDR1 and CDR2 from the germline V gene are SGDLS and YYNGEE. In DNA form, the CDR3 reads TGTGCCAGCAGCGCCGAACTAAAGGGGCGAGAGACCCAGTACTTC. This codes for CASSAELKGRETQYF.

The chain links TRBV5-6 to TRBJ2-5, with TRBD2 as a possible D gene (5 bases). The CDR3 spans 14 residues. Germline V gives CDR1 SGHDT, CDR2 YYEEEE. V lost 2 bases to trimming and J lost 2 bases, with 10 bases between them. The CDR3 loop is CASSFRGRQETQYF. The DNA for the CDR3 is TGTGCCAGCAGCTTTCGGGGAAGGCAAGAGACCCAGTACTTC. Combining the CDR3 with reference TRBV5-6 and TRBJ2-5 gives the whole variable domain DAGVTQSPTHLIKTRGQQVTLRCSPKSGHDTVSWYQQALGQGPQFIFQYYEEEERQRGNFPDRFSGHQFPNYSSELNVNALLLGDSALYLCASSFRGRQETQYFGPGTRLLVL.

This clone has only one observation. CDR3 sequence reads: CASSDSGTSDYNEQFF. Written as DNA, the CDR3 is TGTGCCAGCAGTGATTCCGGGACGTCGGACTACAATGAGCAGTTCTTC. The rearrangement joins TRBV6-4 to TRBJ2-1; D possibly matches TRBD1 or TRBD2 (5 bases each). CDR3 length: 16 residues. Germline V lookup: CDR1 MRHNA, CDR2 SNTAGT. Trimming cost V 3 bases and J 3 bases, with 15 bases left between them.

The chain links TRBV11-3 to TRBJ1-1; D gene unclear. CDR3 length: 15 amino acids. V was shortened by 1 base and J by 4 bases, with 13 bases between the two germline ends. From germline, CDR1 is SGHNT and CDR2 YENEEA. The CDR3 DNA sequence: TGTGCCAGCAGCTTAGGCGGTCGGGTGGGCACTGAAGCTTTCTTT. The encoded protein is CASSLGGRVGTEAFF.

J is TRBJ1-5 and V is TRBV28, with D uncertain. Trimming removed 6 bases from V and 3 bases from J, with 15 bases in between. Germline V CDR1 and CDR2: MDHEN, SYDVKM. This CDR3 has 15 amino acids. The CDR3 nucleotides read TGTGCCAGCAGCACCATCCAGGAATTCAATCAGCCCCAGCATTTT. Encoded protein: CASSTIQEFNQPQHF.

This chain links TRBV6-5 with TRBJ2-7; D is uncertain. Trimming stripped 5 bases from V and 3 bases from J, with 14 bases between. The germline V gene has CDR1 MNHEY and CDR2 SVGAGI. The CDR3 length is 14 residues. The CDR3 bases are TGTGCCAGCAGTAGAGGACCATCCCTCTACGAGCAGTACTTC. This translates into CASSRGPSLYEQYF.

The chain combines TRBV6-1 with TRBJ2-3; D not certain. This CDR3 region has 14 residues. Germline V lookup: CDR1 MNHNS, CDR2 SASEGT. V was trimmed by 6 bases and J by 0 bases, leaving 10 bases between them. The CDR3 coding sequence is TGTGCCAGCAGGCAGTTGTTTAGCACAGATACGCAGTATTTT. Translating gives CASRQLFSTDTQYF.

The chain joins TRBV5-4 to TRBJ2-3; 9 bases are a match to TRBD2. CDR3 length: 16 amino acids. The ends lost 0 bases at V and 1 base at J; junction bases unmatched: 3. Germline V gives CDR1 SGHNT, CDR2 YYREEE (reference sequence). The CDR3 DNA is TGTGCCAGCAGCTTGGGGACTAGCGTCGGCACAGATACGCAGTATTTT. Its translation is CASSLGTSVGTDTQYF.

The CDR3 spells CASSLFRVNSPLHF. The CDR3 bases are TGTGCCAGCAGCTTGTTCAGGGTCAATTCACCCCTCCACTTT. The chain uses TRBV5-6 and TRBJ1-6, with TRBD1 as a possible D gene (5 bases). Germline V gene lookup returns CDR1 SGHDT and CDR2 YYEEEE. Trimming cost V 1 base and J 7 bases, with 9 bases left between them. This CDR3 comprises 14 residues.

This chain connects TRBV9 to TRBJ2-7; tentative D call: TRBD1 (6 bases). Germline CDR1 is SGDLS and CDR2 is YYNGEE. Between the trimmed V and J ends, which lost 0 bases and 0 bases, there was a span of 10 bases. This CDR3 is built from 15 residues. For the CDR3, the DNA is TGTGCCAGCAGCGTAGCTCCAGGGGACTCCTACGAGCAGTACTTC. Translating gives CASSVAPGDSYEQYF. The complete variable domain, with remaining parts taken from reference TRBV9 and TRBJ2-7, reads DSGVTQTPKHLITATGQRVTLRCSPRSGDLSVYWYQQSLDQGLQFLIQYYNGEERAKGNILERFSAQQFPDLHSELNLSSLELGDSALYFCASSVAPGDSYEQYFGPGTRLTVT.

The CDR3 loop reads CASSSTVSGNTIYF. In DNA, the CDR3 is TGTGCCAGCAGTTCCACCGTATCTGGAAACACCATATATTTT. This rearrangement joins TRBV6-5 to TRBJ1-3, with D uncertain. V was clipped by 4 bases and J by 1 base, with 8 bases between them. Looked up from germline, CDR1 is MNHEY and CDR2 is SVGAGI. The CDR3 contains 14 residues.

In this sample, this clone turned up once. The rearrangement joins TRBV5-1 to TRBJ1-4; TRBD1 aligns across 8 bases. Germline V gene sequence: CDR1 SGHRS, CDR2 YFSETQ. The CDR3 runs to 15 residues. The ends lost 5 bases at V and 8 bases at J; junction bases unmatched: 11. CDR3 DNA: TGCGCCAGCAGTTCTACAGGGGGTAGTAGGGAAAAACTGTTTTTT. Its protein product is CASSSTGGSREKLFF.